Shown below are 11 T cell receptor beta chains from a single sample sequenced in a study of cytomegalovirus exposure and HLA in healthy donors (TCRdb year 2017). The protocol used for the library was the immunoSEQ multiplex PCR assay. A mixture of 60 forward primers for TCR Vbeta segments and 13 reverse primers for TCR Jbeta segments was used in the multiplex PCR. Sourced from immuneACCESS, this table was stored by TCRdb with only in-frame sequences that have V and J called. A share of the clones is absent; for the studies checked, an unresolved V gene accounts for under half, and the remainder has no known explanation. The sample yields some 62,000 clones; 70% to 90% were counted once. Together, the top ten hold 1.4% to 1.5% of the sample. The sequenced material came from PBMCs. These TCRs come from a man between 18 and 35 years old in good health and CMV-seronegative.

The rearrangement links TRBV5-1 to TRBJ2-7; a possible D gene is TRBD2 (6 bases). The length of the CDR3 is 12 residues. Looked up from germline, CDR1 is SGHRS and CDR2 is YFSETQ. Deletions cut 4 bases from V and 2 bases from J, with 7 bases between. The DNA for the CDR3 is TGCGCCAGCAGCCCGGGGGCCTACGAGCAGTACTTC. Amino acid sequence: CASSPGAYEQYF.

With regard to this clone: Distinct nucleotide sequences in the sample also encode this CDR3. CDR3 amino acids: CASSPGGETQYF. CDR3 sequence (DNA): TGCGCCAGCAGCCCCGGGGGGGAGACCCAGTACTTC. The V and J genes are TRBV4-1 and TRBJ2-5; 7 nucleotides line up with TRBD2. CDR3 length: 12 amino acids. CDR1 and CDR2 from the germline V gene are MGHRA and YSYEKL. Trimming cost V 4 bases and J 5 bases; bases outside gene matches: 1.

The V and J genes are TRBV14 and TRBJ1-5; D is unresolved. The CDR3 extends over 13 amino acids. From germline, CDR1 is SGHDN and CDR2 FVKESK. Trimming left V 3 bases short and J 7 bases short, with 10 bases between. CDR3 DNA sequence: TGTGCCAGCAGCCAGGCTCCGGGGCAGCCCCAGCATTTT. This codes for CASSQAPGQPQHF.

This clone appeared once. The CDR3 loop is CASSIEETQYF. The CDR3 nucleotides are TGCGCCAGCAGCATCGAAGAGACCCAGTACTTC. This chain connects TRBV5-1 to TRBJ2-5; D uncertain. This CDR3 region has 11 residues. V dropped 4 bases and J dropped 3 bases, with 4 bases sitting between them. Germline CDR1 SGHRS, CDR2 YFSETQ.

V and J are TRBV2 and TRBJ2-3, with D possibly TRBD2 on 5 matching bases. V lost 8 bases, J lost 0 bases, and 18 bases lay in between. This CDR3 spans 16 amino acids. Germline V lookup: CDR1 SNHLY, CDR2 FYNNEI. Written as DNA, the CDR3 is TGTGCCAGCCCCGGCCCGGGGTGGGCTAGCACAGATACGCAGTATTTT. Translated: CASPGPGWASTDTQYF.

This chain joins TRBV4-1 and TRBJ2-5; 10 nucleotides line up with TRBD1. Germline CDR1 and CDR2: MGHRA and YSYEKL. This CDR3 comprises 21 residues. Unmatched junction bases numbered 19, after V lost 2 bases and J lost 1 base. The CDR3 is CASSQPRIGTGARGPQETQYF. The CDR3 DNA is TGCGCCAGCAGCCAACCTCGTATCGGGACAGGGGCTAGAGGACCCCAAGAGACCCAGTACTTC.

In this sample, this clone turned up a few times. The chain links TRBV6-1 to TRBJ1-4, with TRBD1 matching 8 bases. With 6 bases clipped from V and 8 bases from J, the junction kept 8 bases outside the gene matches. The CDR3 spans 14 residues. The germline gives CDR1 MNHNS, CDR2 SASEGT. This chain's CDR3 is CASRDRTGNEKLFF. The DNA of the CDR3 is TGTGCCAGCAGAGATAGGACAGGGAACGAAAAACTGTTTTTT.

V gene TRBV7-2 combines with J gene TRBJ2-7; D is possibly TRBD1 (6 bases). The V end lost 5 bases, the J end lost 6 bases, and 20 bases lay between the germline ends. CDR3 length equals 15 residues. Germline loops: CDR1 SGHTA, CDR2 FQGNSA. CDR3 bases: TGTGCCAGCAGCGTAAGGTCCGGCCAGGGGCCCGAGCAGTACTTC. Protein: CASSVRSGQGPEQYF.

The V gene is TRBV5-1, the J gene TRBJ2-1; D unresolved. The CDR3 is 14 amino acids. V was trimmed by 1 base and J by 3 bases, leaving 8 bases between them. Germline CDR1 is SGHRS and CDR2 is YFSETQ. The CDR3 loop is CASSLNGNYNEQFF. CDR3 nucleotide sequence: TGCGCCAGCAGCTTGAACGGTAACTACAATGAGCAGTTCTTC.

This rearrangement joins TRBV7-9 to TRBJ1-1; TRBD1 is a possible D gene (5 bases). The germline CDR1 and CDR2 sequences are SEHNR and FQNEAQ (reference sequence). Deletions cut 6 bases from V and 4 bases from J, with 15 bases between. The CDR3 runs to 14 residues. CDR3 nucleotides: TGTGCCAGCAGTTGGGGGGAGGAGGGCACTGAAGCTTTCTTT. Amino acids: CASSWGEEGTEAFF.

The genes are TRBV28 and TRBJ2-7; tentatively, D is TRBD1 (5 bases). The V end was cut by 7 bases, the J end by 2 bases, with 15 bases between. The CDR3 is 14 amino acids. From germline, CDR1 is MDHEN and CDR2 SYDVKM. The CDR3 nucleotides are TGTGCCAGCACCTCAGGGATCCCCCCCTACGAGCAGTACTTC. This codes for CASTSGIPPYEQYF.